The 21 T cell receptor beta chains in this list originate from one sample, sequenced in a study of T cell responses to AZD1222 COVID-19 vaccine. Clones were sequenced by immunoSEQ multiplex PCR, and TCRdb holds only the in-frame ones, with some missing. This sample has roughly 200,000 clones, with approximately 92% found just once. The sequencing used peripheral blood, collected on day 0 of AZD1222 vaccination. These receptor sequences come from an adult in good health.

J is TRBJ1-5 and V is TRBV19, with TRBD1 matching over 7 bases. The CDR3 runs 14 residues. CDR1 is LNHDA and CDR2 is SQIVND in the germline V gene (reference sequence). Trimming took 3 bases from V and 7 from J; bases not matched to a gene: 6. The CDR3 sequence is CASSIGTVRQPQHF. The CDR3 nucleotides are TGTGCCAGTAGTATCGGGACAGTCCGACAGCCCCAGCATTTT. Filled out from reference TRBV19 and TRBJ1-5, the complete variable domain reads DGGITQSPKYLFRKEGQNVTLSCEQNLNHDAMYWYRQDPGQGLRLIYYSQIVNDFQKGDIAEGYSVSREKKESFPLTVTSAQKNPTAFYLCASSIGTVRQPQHFGDGTRLSIL.

The rearrangement uses TRBV10-3 and TRBJ2-1; 14 nucleotides agree with TRBD2. The germline V gene has CDR1 ENHRY and CDR2 SYGVKD. J was trimmed by 4 bases and V by 6 bases; bases with no gene match: 5. The CDR3 has 16 residues. CDR3 in DNA: TGTGCCATCAGGGGGACTAGCGGGGGTGATTACAATGAGCAGTTCTTC. Amino acids: CAIRGTSGGDYNEQFF.

The genes are TRBV15 and TRBJ2-7; tentatively, D is TRBD1 (6 bases). Germline V lookup: CDR1 LNHNV, CDR2 YYDKDF (reference sequence). Between the trimmed V and J ends, which lost 4 bases and 0 bases, there was a span of 13 bases. The CDR3 covers 15 residues. CDR3: CATSILSGVSYEQYF. The CDR3 DNA reads as TGTGCCACCAGCATTCTCTCAGGGGTCTCCTACGAGCAGTACTTC.

The chain employs TRBV7-3 and TRBJ2-3; possible D gene TRBD2, 6 bases. From germline, CDR1 is SGHTA and CDR2 FQGTGA. This CDR3 comprises 15 residues. V lost 3 bases to trimming and J lost 1 base, with 11 bases between them. The CDR3 nucleotides read TGTGCCAGCAGCTTTTGGGCGGGGCGCACAGATACGCAGTATTTT. Translating gives CASSFWAGRTDTQYF.

This chain joins TRBV6-5 and TRBJ2-3; the D gene is possibly TRBD1 (5 bases). V was pared by 7 bases and J by 5 bases, with 16 bases between. Germline values: CDR1 MNHEY, CDR2 SVGAGI. This CDR3 spans 14 amino acids. The CDR3 DNA reads as TGTGCCAGCACACAGGATTCCATGAGAGATACGCAGTATTTT. Protein: CASTQDSMRDTQYF.

The chain carries TRBV7-2 and TRBJ1-2, with a weak D call TRBD1 (6 bases). The CDR3 covers 13 residues. Trimming pared 10 bases from V and 1 base from J, leaving 13 bases between. Germline loops: CDR1 SGHTA, CDR2 FQGNSA. The CDR3 DNA reads TGTGCCAATACCGTGGACAGTAACTATGGCTACACCTTC. Protein: CANTVDSNYGYTF.

The chain recombines TRBV28 with TRBJ1-2, with D unclear. V gave up 4 bases and J gave up 5 bases, with 14 bases separating them. Germline V gives CDR1 MDHEN, CDR2 SYDVKM. This CDR3 is 14 amino acids long. CDR3 amino acids: CASSSAPTEYGYTF. CDR3 nucleotides: TGTGCCAGCAGTTCAGCGCCGACGGAGTATGGCTACACCTTC.

The rearrangement links TRBV9 to TRBJ1-6; D is ambiguous. Germline CDR1 is SGDLS and CDR2 is YYNGEE. The CDR3 contains 14 residues. The V end lost 3 bases, the J end lost 9 bases, and 13 bases lay between the germline ends. The CDR3, as DNA: TGTGCCAGCAGCGGACTACAGCCTTTTTCACCCCTCCACTTT. Amino acids: CASSGLQPFSPLHF.

V gene TRBV6-2 or TRBV6-3 combines with J gene TRBJ1-3, with 7 bases identical to TRBD1. CDR3 length: 19 residues. V gave up 2 bases and J gave up 0 bases; unmatched junction bases: 13. The germline CDR1 and CDR2 sequences are MNHEY and SVGEGT. CDR3: CASSYPGTANSFSGNTIYF. The CDR3 DNA reads as TGTGCCAGCAGTTACCCAGGGACAGCTAACTCCTTCTCTGGAAACACCATATATTTT.

The chain uses TRBV2 and TRBJ2-1, with TRBD1 as a possible D gene (6 bases). V shed 5 bases and J shed 6 bases, with 11 bases lying between them. The CDR3 has 13 amino acids. Per the germline V gene, CDR1 is SNHLY and CDR2 is FYNNEI. CDR3 sequence reads: CASSSDRFNEQFF. In nucleotides, the CDR3 is TGTGCCAGCAGTTCTGACAGGTTCAATGAGCAGTTCTTC.

The chain joins TRBV5-4 to TRBJ2-1; 8 nucleotides match TRBD2. V lost 4 bases and J lost 4; bases outside the gene matches: 10. Germline-derived CDR1 and CDR2 are SGHNT and YYREEE (reference sequence). The CDR3 is 16 residues long. CDR3 loop: CASSPPRSGGYNEQFF. The DNA of the CDR3 is TGTGCCAGCAGCCCCCCAAGAAGCGGGGGATACAATGAGCAGTTCTTC.

This clone was picked up one time. The chain recombines TRBV11-2 with TRBJ1-2; D call uncertain. CDR1 SGHAT and CDR2 FQNNGV come from the germline V gene. Between the trimmed V and J ends, which lost 2 bases and 4 bases, there was a span of 5 bases. The CDR3 spans 12 residues. The CDR3 here is CASSLLGYGYTF. CDR3 bases: TGTGCCAGCAGCTTACTGGGCTATGGCTACACCTTC.

This chain links TRBV25-1 with TRBJ1-1, with D perhaps TRBD1 (6 bases). The V end was cut by 2 bases, the J end by 10 bases, with 17 bases between. The CDR3 loop spans 14 amino acids. Per germline, CDR1 MGHDK and CDR2 SYGVNS. CDR3 amino acids: CASSERRGRTRAFF. CDR3 DNA: TGTGCCAGCAGTGAACGCAGGGGCCGGACTCGAGCTTTCTTT.

The chain is built from TRBV29-1 and TRBJ1-1, with D unclear. Germline V gene data show CDR1 as SQVTM and CDR2 as ANQGSEA. Trimming took off 1 base at V and 4 bases at J, with 10 bases between the two ends. The CDR3 loop spans 13 amino acids. This chain's CDR3 is CSVEGVEGTEAFF. CDR3 bases: TGCAGCGTTGAAGGAGTTGAGGGCACTGAAGCTTTCTTT.

The chain carries TRBV6-5 and TRBJ1-2; D is perhaps TRBD1 (5 bases). V lost 4 bases and J lost 5, with 11 bases in between. Germline lookup yields CDR1 MNHEY and CDR2 SVGAGI. This CDR3 is built from 13 residues. The DNA of the CDR3 is TGTGCCAGCAGTTTACAGGCCGCGTATGGCTACACCTTC. Translation: CASSLQAAYGYTF.

This clone was seen a handful of times. The chain combines TRBV2 with TRBJ1-1; D ambiguous. CDR1 and CDR2 from the germline V gene are SNHLY and FYNNEI. The CDR3 has 14 residues. V was shortened by 1 base and J by 5 bases, with 11 bases between the two germline ends. The CDR3 DNA reads as TGTGCCAGCAGTGAAGTTGAGGGAAGAACTGAAGCTTTCTTT. Protein sequence: CASSEVEGRTEAFF. Filled out from reference TRBV2 and TRBJ1-1, the complete variable domain reads EPEVTQTPSHQVTQMGQEVILRCVPISNHLYFYWYRQILGQKVEFLVSFYNNEISEKSEIFDDQFSVERPDGSNFTLKIRSTKLEDSAMYFCASSEVEGRTEAFFGQGTRLTVV.

V usage is TRBV4-3 and J usage is TRBJ1-2; D may be TRBD1 (6 bases). V lost 0 bases to trimming and J lost 4 bases, with 12 bases between them. CDR1 and CDR2 from the germline V gene are LGHNA and YSLEER. CDR3 size: 15 residues. CDR3 nucleotide sequence: TGCGCCAGCAGCCAAGAGGGGGCCCCCGTCTATGGCTACACCTTC. This translates into CASSQEGAPVYGYTF.

This rearrangement joins TRBV2 to TRBJ2-7; D call uncertain. Looked up from germline, CDR1 is SNHLY and CDR2 is FYNNEI. V was shortened by 4 bases and J by 4 bases, with 8 bases between the two germline ends. The CDR3 is 12 residues long. The CDR3 sequence: CASSAERYEQYF. The CDR3 bases are TGTGCCAGCAGTGCCGAGAGGTACGAGCAGTACTTC.

This chain connects TRBV5-1 to TRBJ1-1; D gene unclear. V lost 3 bases and J lost 6, with 12 bases in between. This CDR3 has 13 residues. Per the germline V gene, CDR1 is SGHRS and CDR2 is YFSETQ. The CDR3 bases are TGCGCCAGCAGCTCTCCGGGGAGGTCTGAAGCTTTCTTT. It specifies CASSSPGRSEAFF.

The gene calls are TRBV11-3 and TRBJ2-2, with D perhaps being TRBD1 or TRBD2 (5 bases each). This CDR3 spans 16 amino acids. V lost 5 bases and J lost 6, with 19 bases in between. CDR1 and CDR2 from the germline V gene are SGHNT and YENEEA. CDR3 sequence: CASSPLTGPYPGELFF. In DNA, the CDR3 is TGTGCCAGCAGCCCTCTCACGGGACCCTATCCCGGGGAGCTGTTTTTT.

About this clone: The sample contains more than one DNA sequence encoding this CDR3. This chain links TRBV5-4 with TRBJ2-5; TRBD2 matches at 7 bases. The V gene end was trimmed by 1 base and the J gene end by 5 bases; junction bases not matched to a gene: 8. Germline V gene data show CDR1 as SGHNT and CDR2 as YYREEE (reference sequence). The CDR3 length is 15 residues. Written as DNA, the CDR3 is TGTGCCAGCAGCTTGACAACGGGGGGAGGGGAGACCCAGTACTTC. Its translation: CASSLTTGGGETQYF.